This TCR beta chain originates from a study of blood T cell repertoires in COVID-19. Turning to the study itself: T cells, B-cell-depleted T cells, or PBMCs provided the cDNA or gDNA that served as material.

The participants were between about 18 and 90 years old and came from fewer than 25 US areas. Participant-given clinical history determined each cohort assignment. Per the study methods: Amplification of reference gene primers provided the estimated nucleated cell counts. Sequencing was performed with immunoSEQ multiplex PCR; in TCRdb, only in-frame clones are kept and a portion is missing. V, J and clone size reflect that table, while D and trimming were determined from the DNA. The table includes about 200,000 clones, 70% to 90% detected once. The sequenced material came from PBMCs or T cells enriched from blood (not recorded which). This clonotype was sampled from a woman in her 30s who had been exposed to COVID-19.

CDR3 protein: CASSSDRDGGYTF. CDR3 DNA: TGTGCCAGCAGCTCCGACAGGGATGGTGGCTACACCTTC. The chain carries TRBV6-5 and TRBJ1-2, with 7 bases fitting TRBD1. Per the germline V gene, CDR1 is MNHEY and CDR2 is SVGAGI. The V and J ends lost 6 bases and 7 bases, in that order; junction bases with no gene match: 8. The CDR3 loop spans 13 amino acids.